Below are 28 T cell receptor beta chains sequenced from a single sample in a study. TCRdb used MiXCR to reprocess the 5' RACE reads, holding one entry per CDR3 protein. Among approximately 50,000 distinct CDR3 sequences listed, less than 25% were seen once. Cells sorted as Tregs were CD4+, CD25+ and CD127-/low. Sequences were obtained from tumor-infiltrating Tregs sorted from the breast tumor. Every receptor here comes from a female donor with breast cancer.

Remarks on this clonotype: This may arise from a read error, as a much more abundant clone is one base away. V is TRBV6-5 and J is TRBJ1-1, with 7 bases identical to TRBD1. The CDR3 contains 11 residues. Germline assignment: CDR1 MNHEY and CDR2 SVGAGI. This chain's CDR3 is CASSKGAGASF. CDR3 sequence (DNA): TGTGCCAGCAGTAAGGGGGCGGGAGCTTCCTTT.

As regards this clonotype: Its ends do not fully match the called genes, so a read error is possible. This chain joins TRBV12-3 or TRBV12-4 and TRBJ2-6; D perhaps matches TRBD1 (5 bases). This CDR3 comprises 16 residues. Here the CDR3 reads CASTLRRVPGANDLTF. For the CDR3, the DNA is TGTGCCAGCACTTTAAGAAGGGTACCTGGGGCCAACGACCTGACTTTC.

This chain joins TRBV4-1 and TRBJ2-5, with D possibly TRBD2 on 5 matching bases. CDR3 size: 13 residues. The V gene's germline CDR1 is MGHRA and CDR2 YSYEKL. Trimming left V 5 bases short and J 5 bases short, with 12 bases between. The CDR3 DNA reads TGCGCCAGCAGCTACGCCAGAGGGGAGACCCAGTACTTC. Its protein is CASSYARGETQYF.

The J gene is TRBJ2-3, the V gene TRBV5-1; 7 bases align to TRBD1. This CDR3 contains 15 residues. Losses at the gene ends were 1 base for V and 0 bases for J; bases not matched to a gene: 2. The germline V gene encodes CDR1 SGHRS and CDR2 YFSETQ. The CDR3 DNA follows: TGCGCCAGCAGCTTGTCGGGACAGAGCACAGATACGCAGTATTTT. Its translation is CASSLSGQSTDTQYF.

This clonotype was observed at least ten times. J is TRBJ2-3 and V is TRBV5-1; D gene unclear. Trimming took off 1 base at V and 3 bases at J, with 9 bases between the two ends. The CDR3 covers 14 residues. Per germline, CDR1 SGHRS and CDR2 YFSETQ. CDR3 sequence: CASSLSSTTDTQYF. Here the CDR3 DNA reads TGCGCCAGCAGCTTGTCCTCCACTACAGATACGCAGTATTTT. Variable domain in full (rest from reference TRBV5-1 and TRBJ2-3): KAGVTQTPRYLIKTRGQQVTLSCSPISGHRSVSWYQQTPGQGLQFLFEYFSETQRNKGNFPGRFSGRQFSNSRSEMNVSTLELGDSALYLCASSLSSTTDTQYFGPGTRLTVL.

J is TRBJ1-6 and V is TRBV28; D possibly corresponds to TRBD1 (5 bases). The CDR3 length is 16 residues. The V and J ends lost 3 bases and 5 bases respectively, with 14 bases between them. Germline V gene sequence: CDR1 MDHEN, CDR2 SYDVKM. CDR3 bases: TGTGCCAGCAGTTTTCGGGCCGCAGGGAATAATTCACCCCTCCACTTT. As protein: CASSFRAAGNNSPLHF.

This chain connects TRBV29-1 to TRBJ1-4, with D maybe TRBD1 (5 bases). There are 14 residues in the CDR3. Germline assignment: CDR1 SQVTM and CDR2 ANQGSEA. The germline V and J ends were trimmed by 1 base and 7 bases, with 13 bases remaining between them. The CDR3 bases are TGCAGCGTTGAAGTTTCCGGGGGAGGTGAAAAACTGTTTTTT. It yields the protein CSVEVSGGGEKLFF.

Many counts were recorded for this clonotype. J is TRBJ1-4 and V is TRBV20-1, with 8 bases aligning to TRBD1. The CDR3 loop spans 13 amino acids. Trimming took 4 bases from V and 7 from J; bases not matched to a gene: 5. Germline-derived CDR1 and CDR2 are DFQATT and SNEGSKA (reference sequence). For the CDR3, the DNA is TGCAGTGCTACCACAGGGGGGGCTGAAAAACTGTTTTTT. This encodes CSATTGGAEKLFF.

This clonotype was counted at least ten times. The V and J genes are TRBV12-3 or TRBV12-4 and TRBJ2-1, with 9 nucleotides matching TRBD2. Trimming took 6 bases from V and 3 from J; bases not matched to a gene: 6. The CDR3 runs 15 residues. CDR3 sequence: CASSTTSGFYNEQFF. DNA of the CDR3: TGTGCCAGCAGCACGACTAGCGGCTTCTACAATGAGCAGTTCTTC.

This rearrangement joins TRBV6-5 to TRBJ2-3; the match to TRBD2 covers 15 bases. Germline V lookup: CDR1 MNHEY, CDR2 SVGAGI. This CDR3 has 17 amino acids. The J segment lost 5 bases and the V segment lost 5 bases, leaving 8 bases of the junction unmatched. CDR3 in amino acids: CASSIGLAGGPRDTQYF. The DNA for the CDR3 is TGTGCCAGCAGTATCGGACTAGCGGGGGGGCCAAGAGATACGCAGTATTTT.

The V and J genes are TRBV5-4 and TRBJ2-7; 7 bases match TRBD1. Germline values: CDR1 SGHNT, CDR2 YYREEE (reference sequence). V lost 5 bases and J lost 3; bases outside the gene matches: 8. The CDR3 consists of 14 residues. CDR3 nucleotide sequence: TGTGCCAGCAGGTCCCCCGGGACAGTCTACGAGCAGTACTTC. It specifies CASRSPGTVYEQYF. Together with reference TRBV5-4 and TRBJ2-7, the CDR3 gives the full variable domain: ETGVTQSPTHLIKTRGQQVTLRCSSQSGHNTVSWYQQALGQGPQFIFQYYREEENGRGNFPPRFSGLQFPNYSSELNVNALELDDSALYLCASRSPGTVYEQYFGPGTRLTVT.

This chain connects TRBV12-3 or TRBV12-4 to TRBJ1-6; D not resolved. V was clipped by 5 bases and J by 9 bases, with 14 bases between them. The CDR3 length is 14 residues. This CDR3 is CASSIALVGSPLHF. CDR3 DNA: TGTGCCAGCAGTATCGCCCTCGTGGGTTCACCCCTCCACTTT.

This clonotype was seen repeatedly, ten times or more. The chain joins TRBV29-1 to TRBJ2-5; the D gene is possibly TRBD2 (5 bases). This CDR3 has 13 amino acids. The germline V and J ends were trimmed by 8 bases and 5 bases, with 18 bases remaining between them. The germline gives CDR1 SQVTM, CDR2 ANQGSEA. CDR3 loop: CSLPGVRRETQYF. CDR3 DNA: TGCAGCCTCCCCGGGGTGAGGAGGGAGACCCAGTACTTC.

The chain uses TRBV28 and TRBJ2-4; D unclear. Germline V gives CDR1 MDHEN, CDR2 SYDVKM. Trimming shortened V by 7 bases and J by 6 bases, and 16 bases separated the two germline ends. CDR3 length equals 14 residues. CDR3 sequence reads: CASTAGGTGNIQYF. Written as DNA, the CDR3 is TGTGCCAGCACCGCCGGTGGCACGGGAAACATTCAGTACTTC.

Ten or more counts support this clonotype. The V call is TRBV6-1, the J call TRBJ2-7; TRBD2 is a possible D gene (7 bases). V shed 8 bases and J shed 4 bases, with 12 bases lying between them. The V gene's germline CDR1 is MNHNS and CDR2 SASEGT. This CDR3 region has 12 residues. The CDR3 DNA reads TGTGCCAGCTCCCGGGGGGCATACGAGCAGTACTTC. Its translation is CASSRGAYEQYF.

Comment on this clonotype: One base away lies a much larger clone, so this may be a sequencing read error. The V call is TRBV7-2, the J call TRBJ2-2; the match to TRBD2 covers 8 bases. This CDR3 is built from 15 residues. The germline gives CDR1 SGHTA, CDR2 FQGNSA. The CDR3 loop is CASSPGRGGTGELVF. CDR3 nucleotide sequence: TGTGCCAGCAGCCCGGGACGCGGGGGGACCGGGGAGCTGGTTTTT.

This clonotype was seen more than once but under ten times. The V call is TRBV7-2, the J call TRBJ1-2; weak D call: TRBD1 (5 bases). Trimming removed 3 bases from V and 3 bases from J, with 29 bases in between. The CDR3 consists of 20 residues. CDR1 and CDR2 (germline): SGHTA, FQGNSA. DNA of the CDR3: TGTGCCAGCAGCTTCCAAACCGACAGATTAAACTTCTTCGGGTACTATGGCTACACCTTC. Translated, it gives CASSFQTDRLNFFGYYGYTF.

The CDR3 coding sequence is TGTGCCAGCTCCCCCAACCGAAGGGGAGCCTACGAGCAGTACTTC. Its protein product is CASSPNRRGAYEQYF. The chain links TRBV18 to TRBJ2-7, with D tentatively TRBD1 or TRBD2 (5 bases each). Germline CDR1 KGHSH, CDR2 LQKENI. V lost 6 bases and J lost 2, with 17 bases in between. The length of the CDR3 is 15 residues.

The chain's CDR3 is CASTPGGTAFNYGYTF. CDR3 DNA: TGTGCCAGCACCCCCGGAGGGACAGCGTTTAACTATGGCTACACCTTC. V usage is TRBV28 and J usage is TRBJ1-2; 7 nucleotides agree with TRBD1. The CDR3 is 16 amino acids. Germline CDR1 is MDHEN and CDR2 is SYDVKM. V lost 7 bases, J lost 1 base, and 12 bases stayed unmatched.

This CDR3 reads CASSYQGAASYEQYF. The CDR3 coding sequence is TGTGCCAGCAGTTACCAGGGGGCTGCGTCCTACGAGCAGTACTTC. The rearrangement joins TRBV6-6 to TRBJ2-7; 8 positions match TRBD1. Germline V CDR1 and CDR2: MNHNY, SVGAGI (reference sequence). After removal of 2 bases from V and 1 base from J, the junction contained 4 bases not matched to a gene. CDR3 size: 15 residues.

This clonotype was seen a few times. This chain connects TRBV6-5 to TRBJ2-1; TRBD2 matches at 15 bases. The CDR3 runs to 17 residues. CDR1 MNHEY and CDR2 SVGAGI come from the germline V gene. J was trimmed by 6 bases and V by 1 base; bases with no gene match: 4. CDR3 coding DNA: TGTGCCAGCAGTTACTTCGGACTAGCGGGGGGGCCCAATGAGCAGTTCTTC. Protein: CASSYFGLAGGPNEQFF.

The rearrangement uses TRBV2 and TRBJ1-2; D unclear. This CDR3 is 13 amino acids long. Trimming removed 3 bases at V and 8 bases at J, with 13 bases between. Germline V gene data show CDR1 as SNHLY and CDR2 as FYNNEI. This CDR3 is CASSELGTDGYTF. CDR3 DNA sequence: TGTGCCAGCAGTGAGCTGGGTACGGACGGCTACACCTTC.

This clonotype was counted at least ten times. V is TRBV24-1 and J is TRBJ2-3; D not certain. This CDR3 region has 14 residues. Germline V CDR1 and CDR2: KGHDR, SFDVKD. With 3 bases removed from V and 3 bases from J, the gap between germline ends came to 9 bases. In DNA form, the CDR3 reads TGTGCCACCAGTGATGTCTTCAGGACAGATACGCAGTATTTT. Protein product: CATSDVFRTDTQYF.

Ten or more counts support this clonotype. The J gene is TRBJ1-2, the V gene TRBV7-2; D remains unclear. The CDR3 extends over 13 amino acids. Trimming stripped 1 base from V and 6 bases from J, with 9 bases between. Germline assignment: CDR1 SGHTA and CDR2 FQGNSA. CDR3: CASSLGQEDGYTF. The CDR3 DNA is TGTGCCAGCAGCTTAGGGCAGGAAGATGGCTACACCTTC. The entire variable domain, with the rest obtained from reference TRBV7-2 and TRBJ1-2, is as follows: GAGVSQSPSNKVTEKGKDVELRCDPISGHTALYWYRQSLGQGLEFLIYFQGNSAPDKSGLPSDRFSAERTGGSVSTLTIQRTQQEDSAVYLCASSLGQEDGYTFGSGTRLTVV.

The chain recombines TRBV30 with TRBJ2-7; unclear D gene. Trimming took off 5 bases at V and 0 bases at J, with 11 bases between the two ends. Germline V gene sequence: CDR1 GTSNPN, CDR2 SVGIG (reference sequence). This CDR3 is built from 13 residues. Here the CDR3 DNA reads TGTGCCTGGGGGCTATCCAGCTCCTACGAGCAGTACTTC. It is translated as CAWGLSSSYEQYF.

V is TRBV5-4 and J is TRBJ2-1; 7 bases agree with TRBD1. Germline CDR1 and CDR2: SGHNT and YYREEE (reference sequence). J was trimmed by 5 bases and V by 6 bases; bases with no gene match: 5. The CDR3 runs 13 residues. CDR3 residues: CASTTGQHNEQFF. The CDR3 region has the DNA TGTGCCAGCACCACGGGACAGCACAATGAGCAGTTCTTC.

The chain carries TRBV4-1 and TRBJ1-2; 8 positions match TRBD1. CDR1 is MGHRA, CDR2 YSYEKL, per germline. This CDR3 spans 16 amino acids. Losses at the gene ends were 3 bases for V and 1 base for J; bases not matched to a gene: 7. The CDR3 reads CASSHTGQGRNYGYTF. Written as DNA, the CDR3 is TGCGCCAGCAGCCACACCGGACAGGGACGTAACTATGGCTACACCTTC.

The chain has TRBV20-1 and TRBJ1-6; TRBD1 matches 8 bases. Trimming took 3 bases from V and 9 from J; bases not matched to a gene: 7. CDR1 is DFQATT, CDR2 SNEGSKA, per germline (reference sequence). The CDR3 consists of 14 residues. The CDR3 region has the DNA TGCAGTGCTAGCCCCGGACAGGGTAGTTCACCCCTCCACTTT. Translation gives CSASPGQGSSPLHF.